This T cell receptor beta chain was identified during a study of OX40 agonist ivuxolimab in advanced cancers. Findings and caveats of the study: Low normalized clonal expansion also occurred in some nonresponding patients.

Libraries were prepared by immunoSEQ multiplex PCR; TCRdb keeps only in-frame clonotypes and omits some of them. The sample shows more than 50,000 clones, more than 85% of them seen only once. About this clone: As yet, its antigen is unknown.

Per the germline V gene, CDR1 is MNHNS and CDR2 is SASEGT. This CDR3 region has 14 residues. V lost 4 bases to trimming and J lost 8 bases; unmatched junction nucleotides: 7. The sample was CD4+ or CD8+ T cells sorted from blood, taken in a trial of the OX40 agonist ivuxolimab. The chain carries TRBV6-1 and TRBJ2-1; 8 bases fit TRBD1. The sequence derives from an adult with an advanced solid tumor such as melanoma, head and neck, liver or kidney cancer. For the CDR3, the DNA is TGTGCCAGCAGTGCGGGACAGGTATTCGATGAGCAGTTCTTC. It translates to CASSAGQVFDEQFF.